The clone carrying this TCR beta chain came up once. Antigen: not known. Method: immunoSEQ multiplex PCR; TCRdb's copy keeps in-frame clones and lacks some. This table has around 170,000 clones, around 89% appearing once. The data were obtained in a study of cytomegalovirus exposure and HLA in healthy donors. Study at large: The 550 to 800 first-cohort repertoires and the approximately 110 validation repertoires shared the same platform, a later analysis reported.

Notes on the study in general: There were 150 or so TCR beta chains listed as cytomegalovirus-associated. Subsequent analysis found a tendency for first-cohort TCR clusters to co-occur within the 90 to 150 validation repertoires. Most TCR sequences showed up rarely, but some public TCRs showed up in many donors.

Input material: PBMCs. The receptor was derived from a man aged 18 to 30 in good health and CMV-seronegative.

In DNA, the CDR3 is TGTGCCAGCAGTAGCTACAGGAGCACTGAAGCTTTCTTT. Protein product: CASSSYRSTEAFF. The chain joins TRBV28 to TRBJ1-1, with D perhaps matching TRBD1 (5 bases). Germline CDR1 is MDHEN and CDR2 is SYDVKM. The CDR3 has 13 residues. Trimming removed 5 bases from V and 4 bases from J, with 11 bases in between.